Presented here are 15 T cell receptor beta chains from one specimen sequenced in a study of blood T cell repertoires in COVID-19. Libraries were prepared by immunoSEQ multiplex PCR; TCRdb keeps only in-frame clonotypes and omits some of them. The data show 110,000 to 150,000 clones, with 65% to 85% seen just once and roughly 7.3% held by the top ten. The source material was peripheral blood. The receptors come from a human donor in a cohort sampled during active COVID-19.

The chain links TRBV19 to TRBJ2-2, with 14 bases fitting TRBD2. Germline CDR1 is LNHDA and CDR2 is SQIVND (reference sequence). The V segment lost 6 bases and the J segment 3 bases; nucleotides outside the gene matches: 6. This CDR3 region has 17 residues. This CDR3 is CASSWTSGGHYTGELFF. In nucleotides, the CDR3 is TGTGCCAGTAGCTGGACTAGCGGGGGGCACTACACCGGGGAGCTGTTTTTT.

This chain joins TRBV6-5 and TRBJ1-1; D is unresolved. The germline V gene encodes CDR1 MNHEY and CDR2 SVGAGI. CDR3 size: 13 residues. The V end lost 4 bases, the J end lost 9 bases, and 15 bases lay between the germline ends. For the CDR3, the DNA is TGTGCCAGCAGTTCAAATTTGGTCGGGAAAGCTTTCTTT. It is translated as CASSSNLVGKAFF.

The rearrangement uses TRBV7-2 and TRBJ2-1; 10 bases are a match to TRBD1. The length of the CDR3 is 17 residues. Unmatched junction bases numbered 9, after V lost 7 bases and J lost 0 bases. Germline CDR1 reads SGHTA; CDR2 reads FQGNSA. This CDR3 reads CASKSGTGVSSYNEQFF. In DNA, the CDR3 is TGTGCCAGCAAATCCGGGACAGGGGTGAGCTCCTACAATGAGCAGTTCTTC.

The chain couples TRBV3-1 (or the pseudogene TRBV3-2) to TRBJ1-2; TRBD1 might be the D (6 bases). V was pared by 0 bases and J by 4 bases, with 12 bases between. CDR3 length: 15 amino acids. CDR1 and CDR2 from the germline V gene are LGHDT and YNNKEL (reference sequence). CDR3 in amino acids: CASSQDVRGGYGYTF. Written as DNA, the CDR3 is TGTGCCAGCAGCCAAGATGTCAGGGGCGGCTATGGCTACACCTTC.

V gene TRBV6-4 combines with J gene TRBJ2-2; a possible D gene is TRBD2 (5 bases). CDR1 is MRHNA, CDR2 SNTAGT, per germline. CDR3 length: 13 residues. Trimming took off 4 bases at V and 6 bases at J, with 9 bases between the two ends. The DNA of the CDR3 is TGTGCCAGCAGTGCTAGCCTAGCCGGGGAGCTGTTTTTT. It encodes CASSASLAGELFF.

This clone was counted a few times. V gene TRBV18 combines with J gene TRBJ1-1; 7 bases are a match to TRBD1. CDR1 and CDR2 (germline): KGHSH, LQKENI. After removal of 3 bases from V and 7 bases from J, the junction contained 8 bases not matched to a gene. This CDR3 has 14 residues. This CDR3 reads CASSPGDRVGEAFF. The DNA of the CDR3 is TGTGCCAGCTCACCGGGCGACAGGGTAGGTGAAGCTTTCTTT.

This clone has just one count. The CDR3 sequence: CASSGGRPTVGYTF. DNA for the CDR3: TGCGCCAGCAGTGGGGGCAGGCCGACTGTTGGCTACACCTTC. This rearrangement joins TRBV10-2 to TRBJ1-2; D might be TRBD1 (5 bases). V lost 4 bases and J 7 bases, leaving 16 bases between the germline ends. The CDR3 is made up of 14 amino acids. Germline V lookup: CDR1 WSHSY, CDR2 SAAADI.

The chain has TRBV5-1 and TRBJ1-6; D is undetermined. The germline V and J ends were trimmed by 0 bases and 0 bases, with 7 bases remaining between them. CDR3 length: 16 amino acids. Per the germline V gene, CDR1 is SGHRS and CDR2 is YFSETQ. DNA of the CDR3: TGCGCCAGCAGCTTGGTGGGGAGCTCCTATAATTCACCCCTCCACTTT. Protein sequence: CASSLVGSSYNSPLHF. Combining the CDR3 with reference TRBV5-1 and TRBJ1-6 gives the whole variable domain KAGVTQTPRYLIKTRGQQVTLSCSPISGHRSVSWYQQTPGQGLQFLFEYFSETQRNKGNFPGRFSGRQFSNSRSEMNVSTLELGDSALYLCASSLVGSSYNSPLHFGNGTRLTVT.

V gene TRBV3-1 (or the pseudogene TRBV3-2) combines with J gene TRBJ1-4; 8 nucleotides align to TRBD1. The CDR3 has 15 residues. The V gene end was trimmed by 2 bases and the J gene end by 8 bases; junction bases not matched to a gene: 7. Looked up from germline, CDR1 is LGHDT and CDR2 is YNNKEL (reference sequence). CDR3 sequence reads: CASSQLDRDYEKLFF. In DNA form, the CDR3 reads TGTGCCAGCAGCCAATTGGACAGGGATTACGAAAAACTGTTTTTT.

This chain links TRBV27 with TRBJ2-7; a weak D match, TRBD2 (6 bases). Trimming shortened V by 3 bases and J by 2 bases, and 14 bases separated the two germline ends. Looked up from germline, CDR1 is MNHEY and CDR2 is SMNVEV (reference sequence). The CDR3 spans 15 residues. The CDR3 nucleotides are TGTGCCAGCAGTTTGGTGGGGGGAGTAACCTACGAGCAGTACTTC. Protein sequence: CASSLVGGVTYEQYF.

This clone was observed a single time. This is likely a read error, given that the CDR3 carries no conserved phenylalanine or tryptophan at its end. The genes are TRBV10-3 and TRBJ1-2; the match to TRBD1 covers 9 bases. The germline V gene has CDR1 ENHRY and CDR2 SYGVKD. The V segment lost 9 bases and the J segment 3 bases; nucleotides outside the gene matches: 20. This CDR3 comprises 18 residues. Here the CDR3 reads CAIQTGTGLMRADYGYTS. The CDR3 DNA sequence: TGTGCCATACAGACCGGGACAGGGTTGATGCGTGCGGACTATGGCTACACCTCC.

V gene TRBV6-5 combines with J gene TRBJ1-3, with D tentatively TRBD1 (5 bases). The germline CDR1 and CDR2 sequences are MNHEY and SVGAGI. The germline V and J ends were trimmed by 0 bases and 8 bases, with 11 bases remaining between them. This CDR3 region has 14 residues. This CDR3 reads CASSYSGTRDTIYF. For the CDR3, the DNA is TGTGCCAGCAGTTACTCCGGGACTAGAGACACCATATATTTT.

The gene calls are TRBV6-5 and TRBJ2-7; tentatively, D is TRBD2 (6 bases). The CDR3 contains 14 residues. Germline V CDR1 and CDR2: MNHEY, SVGAGI. V was shortened by 2 bases and J by 4 bases, with 12 bases between the two germline ends. In DNA, the CDR3 is TGTGCCAGCAGTTACCGACTAGGAGCTTACGAGCAGTACTTC. This encodes CASSYRLGAYEQYF.

The chain links TRBV19 to TRBJ1-1; no firm D call. CDR1 is LNHDA and CDR2 is SQIVND in the germline V gene (reference sequence). Trimming left V 5 bases short and J 0 bases short, with 10 bases between. The CDR3 is 14 residues long. In DNA form, the CDR3 reads TGTGCCAGTAGTCCCGAGGGAGTGAACACTGAAGCTTTCTTT. This gives the protein CASSPEGVNTEAFF.

This chain uses TRBV11-3 with TRBJ2-1, with D unresolved. The CDR3 loop spans 14 amino acids. Trimming removed 0 bases from V and 7 bases from J, with 10 bases in between. The V gene's germline CDR1 is SGHNT and CDR2 YENEEA. CDR3: CASSLDAGWNEQFF. In nucleotides, the CDR3 is TGTGCCAGCAGCTTAGATGCCGGGTGGAATGAGCAGTTCTTC.